This TCR beta chain was recorded in a study of blood T cell repertoires in COVID-19. The CDR3 covers 16 residues. V gave up 5 bases and J gave up 0 bases; unmatched junction bases: 7. CDR1 SEHNR and CDR2 FQNEAQ come from the germline V gene (reference sequence). Sequenced by immunoSEQ multiplex PCR; TCRdb stores in-frame clones only, minus some. Of 350,000 to 450,000 clones in the sample, about 87% were seen once. The chain joins TRBV7-9 to TRBJ2-5; TRBD2 agrees at 9 bases. This TCR was sampled from a woman aged 55-70 years with COVID-19, enrolled during active disease. The specimen was peripheral blood. The DNA for the CDR3 is TGTGCCAGCAGCCGACGACTAGCGGCGTACCAAGAGACCCAGTACTTC. Amino acids: CASSRRLAAYQETQYF.